What follows describes a single TCR beta chain. This clonotype occurred many times. The antigen it binds to is not known. No base qualities exist here, and no much larger clone lies one base off it. The TCR beta CDR3 regions were amplified from the RNA transcripts. A first-round RT-PCR of the TCR CDR3 used the HTBI primer set with the Qiagen OneStep RT-PCR kit. Libraries were constructed in a second round of multiplex PCR, after which size selection and purification were performed. The libraries were sequenced on an Illumina HiSeq2000 using paired-end 100 bp reads. The paper's processing steps were these. SOAPnuke was used to process the raw data, removing reads that contained adapters or uncalled bases, had a mean Phred below 15, or lacked an exact match to the constant primer or identifier. High-quality paired reads were merged using COPE v1.2.5, and each unique nucleotide sequence was defined as a clonotype. Clonotypes were aligned to IMGT TRBV, TRBD and TRBJ reference segments using MiTCR v1.1. The analysis was restricted to V-J combinations with a frequency above 0.0001, which together covered 99.2% of the repertoires. The TCS score was defined as the ratio of F50 (clonal expansion) to E x V (chaos), calculated using BLOSUM62-based TCRdist between CDR3 peptides within each V-J. Welch's t-statistics and random forest reduced around 510 V-J features to about 13, which were used in a naive Bayes classifier (R e1071). TCRdb reprocessing: public reads trimmed at Q25 with fastp, clones called with MiXCR, in-frame beta chains kept. A single entry per CDR3 protein holds the most common genes and DNA from its merged rows. The V and J calls follow TCRdb's processing rather than the paper's. The sample profile shows 300,000 or so distinct CDR3 sequences; roughly a fifth of them were found once. The top ten hold around half of the sample.

Reading the germline V gene (reference sequence) gives CDR1 LGHDT and CDR2 YNNKEL. Trimming leaves V shorter by 4 bases and J shorter by 1 base, with the junction holding 8 bases beyond the gene matches. Including the terminal cysteine and phenylalanine, the CDR3 comprises 17 residues. Only the CDR3 DNA stays, 51 bases, in frame from base 1. These data come from a study of T cells in Graves' hyperthyroidism and ophthalmopathy (dated by TCRdb to between 2017 and 2020). In terms of the full investigation: Peripheral blood was collected at initial diagnosis, before any treatment. A discovery cohort of about a hundred patients, approximately 45 with Graves' ophthalmopathy and 55 to 65 with stable Graves' hyperthyroidism, was used to find distinguishing TCR V-J signatures. Prospective prediction of ophthalmopathy was tested in an independent validation cohort of 18 to 20 hyperthyroidism patients and 17 patients who later progressed to ophthalmopathy. The 100 discovery patients were randomly split 7:3 into training and test sets. Thyroid tissue and blood T-cell repertoires from roughly six Graves' hyperthyroidism patients were also compared in the study. Following sampling, methimazole starting at 30 mg daily was given to hyperthyroidism patients, and high-dose intravenous methylprednisolone was given to ophthalmopathy patients. The paper describes TCR Vbeta CDR3 sequencing of 120 to 150 peripheral blood samples, made up of around 41 ophthalmopathy patients, approximately 76 hyperthyroidism patients and 17 progressor patients.

Study-wide findings and limitations: Most expanded thyroid clonotypes (frequency above 0.001) were also detected in blood, a finding suggesting that blood repertoires may reflect thyroid immune responses. A 13 V-J signature model separated ophthalmopathy from stable hyperthyroidism, with roughly 88% sensitivity and 81.08% specificity in cross-validation and 80%/75% in testing. In validation, the model predicted progression to ophthalmopathy a median of about 5.9 months before onset, with roughly 71% sensitivity and roughly 77% specificity. Sample size was not statistically predetermined, and investigators were not blinded to group allocation.

Graves' hyperthyroidism was defined as stable when no progression to ophthalmopathy occurred over 18 months of follow-up. Hyperthyroidism patients were aged 18 to 65 years and newly diagnosed, with disease duration of less than 2 months. Patients with uncontrolled infections, other autoimmune diseases, pregnancy or lactation were excluded. Diagnoses relied on clinical symptoms, serum thyroxine and TRAb, thyroid ultrasound and orbital computed tomography. Ficoll-Paque density gradient centrifugation was used to isolate PBMCs from about 10 ml of fresh peripheral blood. Total RNA was extracted with Trizol reagent, and quality was checked on an Agilent 2100 Bioanalyzer.

Sequencing used blood. The sequence derives from a woman between 50 and 59 years old with Graves' hyperthyroidism. The receptor chain draws on TRBV3-1 and TRBJ2-3, with 10 bases in between that match TRBD2. The sequenced DNA is TGTGCCAGCAGCCGAGACCCCGGGACTAGCGGCACAGATACGCAGTATTTT. It encodes CASSRDPGTSGTDTQYF.